This T cell receptor (beta chain) was captured by sequencing in a study of tumor-infiltrating lymphocytes in oesophageal squamous cell carcinoma. This clonotype was counted between two and nine times. TCRdb analysed the PCR reads with MiXCR anew, one entry per CDR3 protein. The sample yields fewer than 25,000 distinct CDR3 sequences, approximately 35% seen once. The germline V and J ends were trimmed by 0 bases and 7 bases, with 10 bases remaining between them. Germline loops: CDR1 SGHTA, CDR2 FQGNSA. The CDR3 contains 14 residues. The specimen sequenced was esophageal tumor tissue. This clonotype originated in a female donor with esophageal squamous cell carcinoma. The gene calls are TRBV7-2 and TRBJ2-1; tentative D call: TRBD2 (6 bases). CDR3 DNA sequence: TGTGCCAGCAGCTTAGCTGGGACTCTAAATGAGCAGTTCTTC. Its protein is CASSLAGTLNEQFF.